This T cell receptor beta chain was found in a study of cytomegalovirus exposure and HLA in healthy donors (dated by TCRdb to 2015 to 2018). About the study as a whole: According to a later analysis, the 120 or so validation repertoires were produced on the same platform as the approximately 690 repertoires of the first cohort. To predict cytomegalovirus infection status, the study brought together high-throughput TCR immunosequencing, statistical association of individual TCRs with disease status, and machine learning. Along with the approximately 670-subject first cohort, a separate validation cohort of 120 different subjects was used. The aim of the study was to test whether cataloging public T cell receptors could identify signatures of past pathogen exposure.

Donors formed part of the validation cohort, which comprised about 120 subjects and was distinct from the first cohort of several hundred subjects. The library came from the immunoSEQ multiplex PCR assay. Processing in the source paper ran as follows. A statistical classification framework was built for diagnosing cytomegalovirus status from the catalog of TCR beta chain sequences. TCRdb provides this immuneACCESS table in a form limited to in-frame rearrangements. Some clones are lacking; in checked studies, under half of them reflect an unresolved V gene, and why the rest are absent is not known. D and trimming come from the DNA, and the V and J calls and clone size come from that table. This sample comprises fewer than 150,000 clones, approximately 86% of them detected only once. The leading ten clones occupy over 6.5% of the sample. Study-wide conclusions, independent of this receptor: The classifier was reported to diagnose cytomegalovirus status with high specificity and sensitivity in both the original and validation cohorts. In a later analysis, TCRs clustered in the first cohort were found to also tend to co-occur in the 110 or so validation repertoires, with approximately 95% of cluster scores above 0. In vitro tests confirmed that a few of the cytomegalovirus-associated TCR beta chains recognize cytomegalovirus antigens. All 120 or so repertoires were used to score co-occurrence in the validation cohort in a later analysis, because that analysis had no HLA typing for the cohort. The authors suggested that the approach could potentially be extended to other disease states and immunological phenotypes. Across donors, most TCR sequences were observed very rarely, whereas some public TCRs were present in many individuals. A total of 150 to 200 TCR beta chains were listed by the study as associated with cytomegalovirus.

CDR1 and CDR2, per the germline V gene, are MDHEN and SYDVKM. The V end loses 3 bases and the J end loses 2 bases, and a stretch of 16 bases separates them. The CDR3 contains 16 residues, cysteine and phenylalanine counted. The entry retains the CDR3 DNA only, 48 bases that are in frame from base 1. Details on this clone: The target of this receptor is not known. No quality values exist for individual bases; no much larger clone is one base distant.

Sequencing input: PBMCs. This receptor was identified in a young woman in good health and CMV-seropositive. The chain employs TRBV28 and TRBJ1-2; a tentative D call is TRBD1 (5 bases match). The CDR3 amino acid sequence is: CASSFWGITGNYGYTF. The nucleotide sequence is TGTGCCAGCAGTTTTTGGGGCATAACAGGAAACTATGGCTACACCTTC.